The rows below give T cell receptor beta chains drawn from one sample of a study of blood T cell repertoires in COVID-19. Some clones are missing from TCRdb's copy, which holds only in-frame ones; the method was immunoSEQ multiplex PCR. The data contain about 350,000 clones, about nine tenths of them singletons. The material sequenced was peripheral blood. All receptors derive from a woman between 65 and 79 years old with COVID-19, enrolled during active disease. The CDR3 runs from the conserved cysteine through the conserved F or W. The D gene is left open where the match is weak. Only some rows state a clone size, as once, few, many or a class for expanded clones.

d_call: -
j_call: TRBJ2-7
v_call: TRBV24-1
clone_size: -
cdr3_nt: TGTGCCACCAGTGACGGGTCCGGACAGCCCTACGAGCAGTACTTC
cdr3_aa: CATSDGSGQPYEQYF

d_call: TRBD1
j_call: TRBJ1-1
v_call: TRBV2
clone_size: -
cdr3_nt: TGTGCCAGCAGAGCGGGACAGGGCAACACTGAAGCTTTCTTT
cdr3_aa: CASRAGQGNTEAFF

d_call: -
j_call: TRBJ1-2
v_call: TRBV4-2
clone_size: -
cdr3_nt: TGTGCCAGCAGCCAAGGGTCGGCTAACTATGGCTACACCTTC
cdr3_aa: CASSQGSANYGYTF

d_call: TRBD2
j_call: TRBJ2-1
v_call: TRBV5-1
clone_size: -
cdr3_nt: TGCGCCAGCAGTTCCGGGACTACAAACAATGAGCAGTTCTTC
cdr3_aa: CASSSGTTNNEQFF

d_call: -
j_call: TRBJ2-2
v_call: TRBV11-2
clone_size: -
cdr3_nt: TGTGCCAGCAGGGAACCCGGCGGGAACACCGGGGAGCTGTTTTTT
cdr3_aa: CASREPGGNTGELFF

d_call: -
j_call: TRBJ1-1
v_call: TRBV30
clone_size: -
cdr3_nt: TGTGCCTGGAGTTACGACAGGCATTCGGCTGAAGCTTTCTTT
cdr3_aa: CAWSYDRHSAEAFF

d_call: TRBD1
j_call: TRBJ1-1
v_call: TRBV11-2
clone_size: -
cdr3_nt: TGTGCCAGCAGCTTAGGCTCTATCGACAGGGGGTCTGGCACTGAAGCTTTCTTT
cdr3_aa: CASSLGSIDRGSGTEAFF

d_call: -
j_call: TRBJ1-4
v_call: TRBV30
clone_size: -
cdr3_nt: TGTGCCGGAAAATCAGGAACCTGGGATGAAAAACTGTTTTTT
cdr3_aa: CAGKSGTWDEKLFF

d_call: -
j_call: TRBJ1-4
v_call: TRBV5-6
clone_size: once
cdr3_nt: TGTGCCAGCAGCTTTCGGGTCGGCGAAAAACTGTTTTTT
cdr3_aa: CASSFRVGEKLFF

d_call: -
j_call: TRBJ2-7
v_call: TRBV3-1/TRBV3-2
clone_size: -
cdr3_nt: TGTGCCAGCAGCCCCGCCGGGGTCTCCTACGAGCAGTACTTC
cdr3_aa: CASSPAGVSYEQYF

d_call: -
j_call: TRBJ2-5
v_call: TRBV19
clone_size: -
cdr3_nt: TGTGCCAGTAGGTCCCGGAGGAGGGGGCTAGAGACCCAGTACTTC
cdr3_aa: CASRSRRRGLETQYF

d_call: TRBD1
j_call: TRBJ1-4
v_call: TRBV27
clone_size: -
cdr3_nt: TGTGCCAGCAGCGGGACAGGTGTTGAAAAACTGTTTTTT
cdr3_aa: CASSGTGVEKLFF

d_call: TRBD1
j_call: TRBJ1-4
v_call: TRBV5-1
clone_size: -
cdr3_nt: TGCGCCAGCAGCCCGGACAGGGTGCAGGCTAATGAAAAACTGTTTTTT
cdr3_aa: CASSPDRVQANEKLFF

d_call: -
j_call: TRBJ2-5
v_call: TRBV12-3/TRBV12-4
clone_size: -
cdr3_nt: TGTGCCAGCAGTTTTGTAGAGGAGACCCAGTACTTC
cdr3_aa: CASSFVEETQYF

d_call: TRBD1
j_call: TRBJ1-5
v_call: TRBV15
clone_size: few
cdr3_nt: TGTGCCACCAGCAGCGGGACAGGGGGCCGATCGGCCCAGCATTTT
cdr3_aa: CATSSGTGGRSAQHF

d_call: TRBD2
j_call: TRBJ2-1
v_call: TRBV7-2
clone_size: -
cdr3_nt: TGTGCCAGCAGCTTAGGCGGGGGGGCCTATGAGCAGTTCTTC
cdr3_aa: CASSLGGGAYEQFF

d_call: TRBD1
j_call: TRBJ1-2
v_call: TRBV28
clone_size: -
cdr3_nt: TGTGCCAGCAGTTTATTGGACAGGGGTGGCTACACCTTC
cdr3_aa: CASSLLDRGGYTF

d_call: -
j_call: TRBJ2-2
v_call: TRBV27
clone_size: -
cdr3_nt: TGTGCCAGCAGGTTCGGGCAGGGTAACACCGGGGAGCTGTTTTTT
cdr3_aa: CASRFGQGNTGELFF

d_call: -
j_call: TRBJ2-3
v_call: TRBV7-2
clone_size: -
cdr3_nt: TGTGCCAGCAGCTTAGCTATAGCGACAGATACGCAGTATTTT
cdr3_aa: CASSLAIATDTQYF

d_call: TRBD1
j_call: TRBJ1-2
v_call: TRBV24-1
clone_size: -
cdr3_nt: TGTGCCACCAGCGCCGGGACAGGGGGCGGACGTGGCTACACCTTC
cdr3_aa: CATSAGTGGGRGYTF

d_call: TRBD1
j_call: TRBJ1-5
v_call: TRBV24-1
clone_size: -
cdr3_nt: TGTGCCACCCAAGAGACAGGGGGGCACAATCAGCCCCAGCATTTT
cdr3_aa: CATQETGGHNQPQHF

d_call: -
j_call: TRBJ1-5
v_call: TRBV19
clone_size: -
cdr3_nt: TGTGCCAGTAGGAGGAGCAATCAGCCCCAGCATTTT
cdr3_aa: CASRRSNQPQHF

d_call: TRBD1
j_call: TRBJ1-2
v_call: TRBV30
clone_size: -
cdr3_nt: TGTGCCTGGACAGTAAAGGGGGCCTATGGCTACACCTTC
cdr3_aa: CAWTVKGAYGYTF

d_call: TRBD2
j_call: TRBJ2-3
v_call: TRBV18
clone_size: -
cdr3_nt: TGTGCCAGCTCAGTAGCGGGGGGGCTCACAGATACGCAGTATTTT
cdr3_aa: CASSVAGGLTDTQYF

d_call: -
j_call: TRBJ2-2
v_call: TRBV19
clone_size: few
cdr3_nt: TGTGCCAGTAGTATAGGGCCGGGTCCCCTGGAGCTGTTTTTT
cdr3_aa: CASSIGPGPLELFF

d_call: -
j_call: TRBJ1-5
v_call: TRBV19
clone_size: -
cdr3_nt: TGTGCCAGCAGTGACTCGGGCAATCAGCCCCAGCATTTT
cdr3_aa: CASSDSGNQPQHF

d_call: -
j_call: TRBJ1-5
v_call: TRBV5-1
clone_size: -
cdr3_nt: TGCGCCAGCAGCTTGCAGGGGCTCGGCAATCAGCCCCAGCATTTT
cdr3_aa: CASSLQGLGNQPQHF

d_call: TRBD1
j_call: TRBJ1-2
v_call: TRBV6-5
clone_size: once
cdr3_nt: TGTGCCAGCAGTCCAGTGACAGGGAGTGGCTACACCTTC
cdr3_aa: CASSPVTGSGYTF

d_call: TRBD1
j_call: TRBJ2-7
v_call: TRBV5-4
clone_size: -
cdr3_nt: TGTGCCAGCAGCTTGCAGGGGGTGACCTACGAGCAGTACTTC
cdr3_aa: CASSLQGVTYEQYF